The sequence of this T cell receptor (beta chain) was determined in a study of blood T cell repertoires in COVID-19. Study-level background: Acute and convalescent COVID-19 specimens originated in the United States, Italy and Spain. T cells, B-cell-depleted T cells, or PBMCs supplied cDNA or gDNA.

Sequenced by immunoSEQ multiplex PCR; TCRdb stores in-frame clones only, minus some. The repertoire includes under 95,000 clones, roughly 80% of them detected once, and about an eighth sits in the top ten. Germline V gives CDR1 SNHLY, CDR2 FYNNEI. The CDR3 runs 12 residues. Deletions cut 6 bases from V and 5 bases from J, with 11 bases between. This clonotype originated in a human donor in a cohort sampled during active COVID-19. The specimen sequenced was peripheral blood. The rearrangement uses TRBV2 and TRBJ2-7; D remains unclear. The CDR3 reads CASSETRHEQYF. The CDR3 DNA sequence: TGTGCCAGCAGCGAAACGAGGCACGAGCAGTACTTC.